Below, 2 T cell receptor beta chains from the same sample are listed, as sequenced in a study of cytomegalovirus exposure and HLA in healthy donors. The PCR employed 60 Vbeta primers together with 13 Jbeta primers. Some clones are missing from TCRdb's copy, which holds only in-frame ones; the method was immunoSEQ multiplex PCR. This sample yields roughly 160,000 clones, of which roughly 80% are seen a single time; less than 2.5% belongs to the top ten. The specimen sequenced was PBMCs. These receptor sequences come from a male donor in good health and CMV-seronegative.

The rearrangement links TRBV9 to TRBJ2-7; 10 nucleotides match TRBD1. The CDR3 runs 15 residues. The V gene end was trimmed by 4 bases and the J gene end by 3 bases; junction bases not matched to a gene: 7. Germline V lookup: CDR1 SGDLS, CDR2 YYNGEE. The CDR3 spells CASSPRGQGIYEQYF. The CDR3 bases are TGTGCCAGCAGCCCGAGGGGACAGGGGATCTACGAGCAGTACTTC.

This chain joins TRBV4-1 and TRBJ2-1; possible D gene TRBD1, 5 bases. V was shortened by 5 bases and J by 0 bases, with 11 bases between the two germline ends. Germline lookup yields CDR1 MGHRA and CDR2 YSYEKL. The CDR3 runs 15 residues. The CDR3 DNA is TGCGCCAGCAGCGTCCAGGGAAGCTCCTACAATGAGCAGTTCTTC. This encodes CASSVQGSSYNEQFF.